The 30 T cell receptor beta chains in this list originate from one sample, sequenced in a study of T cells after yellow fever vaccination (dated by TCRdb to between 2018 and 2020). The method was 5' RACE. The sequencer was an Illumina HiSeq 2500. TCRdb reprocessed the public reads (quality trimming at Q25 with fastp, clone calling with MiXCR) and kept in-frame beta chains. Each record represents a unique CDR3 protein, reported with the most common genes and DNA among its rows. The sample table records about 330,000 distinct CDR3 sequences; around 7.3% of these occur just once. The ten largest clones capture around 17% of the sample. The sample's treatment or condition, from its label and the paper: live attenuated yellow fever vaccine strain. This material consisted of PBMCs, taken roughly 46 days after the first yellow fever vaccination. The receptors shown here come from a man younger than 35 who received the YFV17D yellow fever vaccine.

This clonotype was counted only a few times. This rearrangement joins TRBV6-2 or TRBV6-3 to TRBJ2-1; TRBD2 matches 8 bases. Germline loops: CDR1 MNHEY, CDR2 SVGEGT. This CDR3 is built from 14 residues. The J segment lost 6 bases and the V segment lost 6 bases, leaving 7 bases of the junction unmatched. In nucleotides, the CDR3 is TGTGCCAGCAGGATCGGGGGGGCAGGCAATGAGCAGTTCTTC. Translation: CASRIGGAGNEQFF.

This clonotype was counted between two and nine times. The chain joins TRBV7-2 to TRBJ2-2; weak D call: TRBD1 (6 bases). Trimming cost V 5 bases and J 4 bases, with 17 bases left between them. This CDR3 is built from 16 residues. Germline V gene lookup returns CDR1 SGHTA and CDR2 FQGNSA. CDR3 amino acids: CASSVRQARGTGELFF. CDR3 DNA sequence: TGTGCCAGCAGCGTGCGACAGGCCAGGGGCACCGGGGAGCTGTTTTTT.

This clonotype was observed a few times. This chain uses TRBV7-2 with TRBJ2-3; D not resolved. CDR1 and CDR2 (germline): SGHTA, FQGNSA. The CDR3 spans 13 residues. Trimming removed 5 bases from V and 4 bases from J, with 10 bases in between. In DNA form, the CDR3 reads TGTGCCAGCAGCAAGGGCCCCTCAGATACGCAGTATTTT. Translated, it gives CASSKGPSDTQYF.

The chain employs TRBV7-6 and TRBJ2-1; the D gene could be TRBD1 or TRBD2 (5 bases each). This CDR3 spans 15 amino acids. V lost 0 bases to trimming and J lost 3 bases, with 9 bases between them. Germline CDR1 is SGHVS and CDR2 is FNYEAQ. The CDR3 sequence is CASSLAVGDYNEQFF. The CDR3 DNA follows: TGTGCCAGCAGCTTAGCGGTGGGGGACTACAATGAGCAGTTCTTC.

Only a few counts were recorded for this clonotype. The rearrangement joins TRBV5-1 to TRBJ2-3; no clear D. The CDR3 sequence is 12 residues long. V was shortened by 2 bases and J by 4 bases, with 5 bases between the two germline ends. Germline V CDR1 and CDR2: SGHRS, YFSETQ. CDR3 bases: TGCGCCAGCAGCTTCTCGCCAGATACGCAGTATTTT. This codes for CASSFSPDTQYF.

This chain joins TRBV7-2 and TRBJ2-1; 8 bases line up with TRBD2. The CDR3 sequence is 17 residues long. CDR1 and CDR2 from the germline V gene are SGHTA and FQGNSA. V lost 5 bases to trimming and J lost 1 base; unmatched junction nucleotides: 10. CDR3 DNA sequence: TGTGCCAGCAGCGCCGTCCCGGGGGGGCTGTCCTACAATGAGCAGTTCTTC. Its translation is CASSAVPGGLSYNEQFF. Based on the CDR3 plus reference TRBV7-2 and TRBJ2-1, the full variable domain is GAGVSQSPSNKVTEKGKDVELRCDPISGHTALYWYRQSLGQGLEFLIYFQGNSAPDKSGLPSDRFSAERTGGSVSTLTIQRTQQEDSAVYLCASSAVPGGLSYNEQFFGPGTRLTVL.

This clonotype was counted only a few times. DNA for the CDR3: TGTGCCAGCAGCATCAGGCCACAGGTTAACTATGGCTACACCTTC. Its protein is CASSIRPQVNYGYTF. V is TRBV7-2 and J is TRBJ1-2, with D possibly matching TRBD1 (5 bases). The V gene lost 5 bases and the J gene lost 1 base, with 14 bases spanning the gap. The CDR3 is 15 residues long. Germline V lookup: CDR1 SGHTA, CDR2 FQGNSA.

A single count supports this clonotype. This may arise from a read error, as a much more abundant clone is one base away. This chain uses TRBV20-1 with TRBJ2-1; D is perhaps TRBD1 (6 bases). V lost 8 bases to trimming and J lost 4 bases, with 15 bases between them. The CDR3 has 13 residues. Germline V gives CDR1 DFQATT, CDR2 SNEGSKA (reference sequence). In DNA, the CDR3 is TGCAGTACCCGCGTCGGACAGTACAATGAGCAGTTCTTC. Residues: CSTRVGQYNEQFF.

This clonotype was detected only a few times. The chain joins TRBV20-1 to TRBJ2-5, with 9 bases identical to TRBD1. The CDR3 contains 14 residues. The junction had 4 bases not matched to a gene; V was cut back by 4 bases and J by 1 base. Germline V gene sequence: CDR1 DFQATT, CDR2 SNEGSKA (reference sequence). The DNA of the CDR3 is TGCAGTGCTACCGACAGGGGGAGCCAAGAGACCCAGTACTTC. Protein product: CSATDRGSQETQYF.

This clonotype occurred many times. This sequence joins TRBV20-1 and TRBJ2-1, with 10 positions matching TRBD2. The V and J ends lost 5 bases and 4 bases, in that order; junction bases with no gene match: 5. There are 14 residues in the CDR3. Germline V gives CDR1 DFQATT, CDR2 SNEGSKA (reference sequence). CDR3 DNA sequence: TGCAGTGCTCTAACTAGCGGGGCTTACAATGAGCAGTTCTTC. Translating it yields CSALTSGAYNEQFF.

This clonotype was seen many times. CDR3 sequence: CASRCGTGDYEQYV. The CDR3 region has the DNA TGTGCCAGCCGGTGCGGGACAGGGGACTACGAGCAGTACGTC. The V call is TRBV21-1, the J call TRBJ2-7; the table's D call TRBD1 went unverified against the DNA. TRBV21-1 is an annotated pseudogene. The CDR3 totals 14 residues.

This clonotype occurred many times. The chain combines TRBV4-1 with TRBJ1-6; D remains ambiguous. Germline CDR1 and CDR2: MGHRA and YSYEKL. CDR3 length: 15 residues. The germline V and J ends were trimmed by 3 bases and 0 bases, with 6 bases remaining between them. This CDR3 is CASSHGSSYNSPLHF. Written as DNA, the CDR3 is TGCGCCAGCAGCCACGGGAGCTCCTATAATTCACCCCTCCACTTT.

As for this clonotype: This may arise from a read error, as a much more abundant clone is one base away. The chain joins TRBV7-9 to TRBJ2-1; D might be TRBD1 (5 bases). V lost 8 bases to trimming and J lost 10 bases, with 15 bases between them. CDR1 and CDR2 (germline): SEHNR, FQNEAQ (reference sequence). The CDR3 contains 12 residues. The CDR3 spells CASPLGYREQFF. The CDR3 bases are TGTGCCAGCCCTTTGGGATACAGGGAGCAGTTCTTC.

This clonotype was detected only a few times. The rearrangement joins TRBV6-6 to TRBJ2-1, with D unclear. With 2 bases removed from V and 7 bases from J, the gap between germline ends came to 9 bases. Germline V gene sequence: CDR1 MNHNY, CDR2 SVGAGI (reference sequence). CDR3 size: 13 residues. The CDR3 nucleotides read TGTGCCAGCAGTTACGTTATGCCGAATGAGCAGTTCTTC. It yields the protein CASSYVMPNEQFF.

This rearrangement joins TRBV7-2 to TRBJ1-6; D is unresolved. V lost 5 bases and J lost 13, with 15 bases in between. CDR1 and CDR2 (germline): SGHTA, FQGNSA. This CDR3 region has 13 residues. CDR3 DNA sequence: TGTGCCAGCAGCCTATTCCCCCCCGGGCCCCTCCACTTT. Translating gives CASSLFPPGPLHF.

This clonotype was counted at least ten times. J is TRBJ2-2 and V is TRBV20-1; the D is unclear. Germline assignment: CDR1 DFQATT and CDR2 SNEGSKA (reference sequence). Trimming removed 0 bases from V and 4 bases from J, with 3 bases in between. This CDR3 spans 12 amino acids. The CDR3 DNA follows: TGCAGTGCTAGAGATCTCACCGGGGAGCTGTTTTTT. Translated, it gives CSARDLTGELFF.

CDR3 nucleotides: TGTGCCATCAGTGAGTCTTCCGGGAGCACAGATACGCAGTATTTT. Amino acid sequence: CAISESSGSTDTQYF. The V gene is TRBV10-3, the J gene TRBJ2-3; no clear D. V dropped 0 bases and J dropped 0 bases, with 7 bases sitting between them. The CDR3 covers 15 residues. Germline CDR1 ENHRY, CDR2 SYGVKD.

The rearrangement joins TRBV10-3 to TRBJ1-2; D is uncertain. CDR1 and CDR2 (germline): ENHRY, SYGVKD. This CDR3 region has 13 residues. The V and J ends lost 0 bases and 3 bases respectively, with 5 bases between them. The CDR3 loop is CAISESTDYGYTF. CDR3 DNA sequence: TGTGCCATCAGTGAGTCAACAGACTATGGCTACACCTTC.

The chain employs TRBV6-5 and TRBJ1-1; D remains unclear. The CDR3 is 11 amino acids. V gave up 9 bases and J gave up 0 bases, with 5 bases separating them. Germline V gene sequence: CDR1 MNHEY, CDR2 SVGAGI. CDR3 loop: CASRMNTEAFF. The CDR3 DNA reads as TGTGCCAGTCGGATGAACACTGAAGCTTTCTTT.

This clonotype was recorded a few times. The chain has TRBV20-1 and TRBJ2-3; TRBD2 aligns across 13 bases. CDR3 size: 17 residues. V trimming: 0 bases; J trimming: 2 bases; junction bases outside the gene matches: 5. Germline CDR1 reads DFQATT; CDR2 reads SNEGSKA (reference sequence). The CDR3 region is CSARDPGTSGNTDTQYF. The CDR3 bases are TGCAGTGCTAGAGATCCCGGGACTAGCGGGAACACAGATACGCAGTATTTT.

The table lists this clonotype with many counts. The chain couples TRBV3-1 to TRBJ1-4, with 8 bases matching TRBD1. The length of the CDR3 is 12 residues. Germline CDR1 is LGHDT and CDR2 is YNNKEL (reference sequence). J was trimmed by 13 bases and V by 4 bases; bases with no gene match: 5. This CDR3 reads CASSPGTGRLFF. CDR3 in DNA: TGTGCCAGCAGCCCCGGGACAGGAAGACTGTTTTTT.

The CDR3 is CASSYGQGGAQYF. Written as DNA, the CDR3 is TGTGCCAGCAGTTACGGCCAGGGAGGTGCGCAGTATTTT. The rearrangement joins TRBV12-3 or TRBV12-4 to TRBJ2-3, with a tentative D call TRBD2 (6 bases). The CDR3 consists of 13 residues. V was trimmed by 4 bases and J by 10 bases, leaving 15 bases between them.

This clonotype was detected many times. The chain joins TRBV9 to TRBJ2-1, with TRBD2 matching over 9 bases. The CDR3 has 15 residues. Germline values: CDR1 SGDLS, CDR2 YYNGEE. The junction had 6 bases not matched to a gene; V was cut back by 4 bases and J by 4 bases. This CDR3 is CASSLTSGDYNEQFF. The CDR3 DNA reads TGTGCCAGCAGCCTGACTAGCGGTGATTACAATGAGCAGTTCTTC. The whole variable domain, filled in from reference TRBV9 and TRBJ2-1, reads DSGVTQTPKHLITATGQRVTLRCSPRSGDLSVYWYQQSLDQGLQFLIQYYNGEERAKGNILERFSAQQFPDLHSELNLSSLELGDSALYFCASSLTSGDYNEQFFGPGTRLTVL.

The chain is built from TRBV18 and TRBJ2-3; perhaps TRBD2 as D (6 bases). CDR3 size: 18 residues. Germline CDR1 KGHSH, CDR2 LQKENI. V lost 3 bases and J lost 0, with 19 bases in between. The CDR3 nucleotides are TGTGCCAGCTCACCCCATGGGCGGAGGGGCGTCAGCACAGATACGCAGTATTTT. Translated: CASSPHGRRGVSTDTQYF.

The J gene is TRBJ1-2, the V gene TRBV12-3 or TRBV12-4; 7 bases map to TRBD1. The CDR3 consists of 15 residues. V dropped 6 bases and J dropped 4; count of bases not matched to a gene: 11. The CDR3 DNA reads TGTGCCAGCAGCTTCGGGGGAGGGGGCGCCTATGGCTACACCTTC. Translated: CASSFGGGGAYGYTF.

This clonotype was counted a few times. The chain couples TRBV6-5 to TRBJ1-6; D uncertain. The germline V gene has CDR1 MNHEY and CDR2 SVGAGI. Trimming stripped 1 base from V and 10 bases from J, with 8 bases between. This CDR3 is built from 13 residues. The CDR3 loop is CASSYLGPSPLHF. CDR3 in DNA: TGTGCCAGCAGTTACTTAGGGCCCTCACCCCTCCACTTT.

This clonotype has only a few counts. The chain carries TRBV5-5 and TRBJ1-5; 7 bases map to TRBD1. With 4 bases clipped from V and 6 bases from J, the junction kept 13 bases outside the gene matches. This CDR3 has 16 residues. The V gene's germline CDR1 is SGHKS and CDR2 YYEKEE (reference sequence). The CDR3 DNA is TGTGCCAGCAGCGTGAGGGACAGCGCGCTAATTCAGCCCCAGCATTTT. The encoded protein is CASSVRDSALIQPQHF.

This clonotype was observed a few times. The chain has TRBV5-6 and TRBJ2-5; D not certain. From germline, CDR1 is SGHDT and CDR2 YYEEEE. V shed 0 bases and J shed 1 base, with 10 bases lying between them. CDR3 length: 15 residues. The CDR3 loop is CASSLAARVQETQYF. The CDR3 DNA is TGTGCCAGCAGCTTGGCGGCTAGGGTCCAAGAGACCCAGTACTTC.

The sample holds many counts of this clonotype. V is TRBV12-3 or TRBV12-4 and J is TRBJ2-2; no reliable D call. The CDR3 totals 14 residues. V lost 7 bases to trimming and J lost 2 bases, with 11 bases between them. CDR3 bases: TGTGCCAGCATTTCTGCCCCAAACACCGGGGAGCTGTTTTTT. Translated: CASISAPNTGELFF.

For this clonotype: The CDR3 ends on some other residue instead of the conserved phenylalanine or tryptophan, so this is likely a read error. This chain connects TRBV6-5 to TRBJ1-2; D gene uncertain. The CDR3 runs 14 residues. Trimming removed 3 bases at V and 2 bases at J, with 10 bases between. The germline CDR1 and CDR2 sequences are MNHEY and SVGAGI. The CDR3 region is CASSYGTRNYGYTS. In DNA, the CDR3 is TGTGCCAGCAGTTATGGCACCAGAAACTATGGCTACACCTCC.